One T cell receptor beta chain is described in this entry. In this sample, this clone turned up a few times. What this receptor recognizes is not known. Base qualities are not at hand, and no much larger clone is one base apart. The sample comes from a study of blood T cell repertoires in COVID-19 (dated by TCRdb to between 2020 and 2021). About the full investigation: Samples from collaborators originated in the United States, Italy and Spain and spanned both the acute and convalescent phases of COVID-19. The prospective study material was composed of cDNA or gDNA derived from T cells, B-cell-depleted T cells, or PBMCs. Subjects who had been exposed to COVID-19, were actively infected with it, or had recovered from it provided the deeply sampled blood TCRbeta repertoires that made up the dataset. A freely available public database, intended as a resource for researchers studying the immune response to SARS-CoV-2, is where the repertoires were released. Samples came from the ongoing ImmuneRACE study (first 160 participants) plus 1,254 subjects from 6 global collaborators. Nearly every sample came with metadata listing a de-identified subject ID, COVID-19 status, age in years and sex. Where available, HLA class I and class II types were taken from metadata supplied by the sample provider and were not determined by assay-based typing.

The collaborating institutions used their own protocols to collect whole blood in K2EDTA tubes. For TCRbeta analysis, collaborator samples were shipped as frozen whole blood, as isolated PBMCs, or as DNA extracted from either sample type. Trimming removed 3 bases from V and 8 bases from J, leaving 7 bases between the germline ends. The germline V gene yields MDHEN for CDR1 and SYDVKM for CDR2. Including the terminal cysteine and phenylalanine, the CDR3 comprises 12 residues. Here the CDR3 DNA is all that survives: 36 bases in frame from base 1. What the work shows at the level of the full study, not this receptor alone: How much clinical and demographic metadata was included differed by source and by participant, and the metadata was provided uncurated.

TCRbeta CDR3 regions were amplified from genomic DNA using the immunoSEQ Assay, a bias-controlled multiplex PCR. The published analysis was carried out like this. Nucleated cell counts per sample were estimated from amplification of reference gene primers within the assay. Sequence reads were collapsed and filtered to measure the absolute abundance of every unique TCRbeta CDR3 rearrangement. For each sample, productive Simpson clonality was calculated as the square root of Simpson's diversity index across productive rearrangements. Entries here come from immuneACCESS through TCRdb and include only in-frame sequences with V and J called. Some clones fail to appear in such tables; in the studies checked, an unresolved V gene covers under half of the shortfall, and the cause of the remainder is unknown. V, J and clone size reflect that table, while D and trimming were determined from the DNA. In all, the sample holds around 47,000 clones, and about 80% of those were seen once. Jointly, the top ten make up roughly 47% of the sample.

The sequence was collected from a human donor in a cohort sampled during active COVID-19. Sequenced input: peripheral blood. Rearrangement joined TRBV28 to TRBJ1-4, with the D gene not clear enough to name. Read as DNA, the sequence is TGTGCCAGCAGTTTTCCCCGGGAAAAACTGTTTTTT. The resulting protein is CASSFPREKLFF.